These T cell receptor beta chains were read from a single sample in a study of blood T cell repertoires in COVID-19. The protocol was immunoSEQ multiplex PCR, while the TCRdb copy is restricted to in-frame clones and leaves out a portion. The sample shows some 60,000 clones, around nine tenths of them seen only once. Sequences were obtained from peripheral blood. These receptors were collected from a human donor with active COVID-19. The donor label of this sample is uncertain. Both conserved end residues are part of each CDR3. The D gene is left open where the match is weak. The size entry is marked missing in some rows and otherwise reads once, few, many or a size class.

D gene	clone size	V gene	J gene	CDR3 protein	CDR3 DNA
TRBD1	-	TRBV7-3	TRBJ1-5	CASRRDSLNQPQHF	TGTGCCAGCAGGCGGGACAGCCTTAATCAGCCCCAGCATTTT
-	-	TRBV7-8	TRBJ1-2	CASSEGGFHYGYTF	TGTGCCAGCAGCGAAGGAGGGTTCCACTATGGCTACACCTTC
-	few	TRBV3-1/TRBV3-2	TRBJ2-5	CASSQAGKETQYF	TGTGCCAGCAGCCAAGCGGGAAAAGAGACCCAGTACTTC
-	once	TRBV18	TRBJ1-2	CASSPPGAGSFYGYTF	TGTGCCAGCTCACCACCGGGGGCAGGCTCCTTCTATGGCTACACCTTC
TRBD2	-	TRBV4-3	TRBJ2-7	CASSQDVGLAGGIYEQYF	TGCGCCAGCAGCCAAGATGTGGGACTAGCGGGAGGAATATACGAGCAGTACTTC
-	-	TRBV7-3	TRBJ2-3	CASSEGVGALGDTQYF	TGTGCCAGCAGCGAAGGGGTTGGGGCGCTCGGAGATACGCAGTATTTT
-	-	TRBV7-9	TRBJ1-5	CASSIDGEQPQHF	TGTGCCAGCAGCATAGACGGGGAGCAGCCCCAGCATTTT
-	-	TRBV27	TRBJ2-7	CASSSTGHEQYF	TGTGCCAGCAGTTCAACAGGGCACGAGCAGTACTTC
-	-	TRBV10-3	TRBJ2-7	CAIRQSYEQYF	TGTGCCATCCGACAATCTTACGAGCAGTACTTC
-	-	TRBV5-8	TRBJ2-7	CASSLLGVGYEQYF	TGTGCCAGCAGCTTATTAGGGGTGGGCTACGAGCAGTACTTC
TRBD2	-	TRBV24-1	TRBJ2-5	CATGTSGRAGETQYF	TGTGCCACCGGGACGAGCGGGAGGGCTGGGGAGACCCAGTACTTC
-	-	TRBV5-4	TRBJ1-3	CASSSTSGSGNTIYF	TGTGCCAGCAGCTCCACTTCCGGGTCTGGAAACACCATATATTTT
TRBD2	-	TRBV11-2	TRBJ2-5	CASSQRGGLGETQYF	TGTGCCAGCAGCCAACGGGGGGGCCTGGGGGAGACCCAGTACTTC
TRBD1	-	TRBV5-8	TRBJ2-2	CASNPGQGEPFSTGELFF	TGTGCCAGCAACCCGGGACAGGGGGAACCCTTTTCCACCGGGGAGCTGTTTTTT
-	-	TRBV16	TRBJ1-1	CASSQALGVNTEAFF	TGTGCCAGCAGCCAAGCTCTTGGAGTCAACACTGAAGCTTTCTTT
TRBD1	few	TRBV18	TRBJ1-1	CASSPGQKNTEAFF	TGTGCCAGCTCACCGGGACAGAAGAACACTGAAGCTTTCTTT
TRBD1	once	TRBV11-2	TRBJ2-7	CASSREGTGAVYEQYF	TGTGCCAGCAGCCGCGAAGGGACAGGGGCCGTCTACGAGCAGTACTTC
-	-	TRBV6-5	TRBJ2-7	CASSYSVSGTYEQYF	TGTGCCAGCAGTTACTCGGTTAGCGGTACCTACGAGCAGTACTTC
TRBD2	-	TRBV2	TRBJ2-7	CASSTGLVTYEQYF	TGTGCCAGCAGTACGGGACTAGTCACCTACGAGCAGTACTTC
TRBD1	-	TRBV28	TRBJ1-2	CASSEGQGPYGYTF	TGTGCCAGCTCCGAGGGACAGGGGCCATATGGCTACACCTTC
TRBD1	-	TRBV5-3	TRBJ1-2	CARSLATGGRGGYTF	TGTGCCAGAAGCTTGGCTACAGGGGGCAGGGGTGGCTACACCTTC
TRBD1	-	TRBV6-4	TRBJ1-5	CASTPGQDQHF	TGTGCCAGCACTCCGGGACAGGATCAGCATTTT
TRBD1	-	TRBV4-2	TRBJ2-2	CASSPGGNTGELFF	TGTGCCAGCAGCCCAGGGGGGAACACCGGGGAGCTGTTTTTT
TRBD1	-	TRBV5-4	TRBJ2-1	CASSLAVDRGNEQFF	TGTGCCAGCAGCTTGGCCGTCGACAGGGGCAATGAGCAGTTCTTC
-	-	TRBV24-1	TRBJ1-2	CATSDSFRGRGDYGYTF	TGTGCCACCAGTGATTCCTTCAGGGGACGGGGAGACTATGGCTACACCTTC
-	-	TRBV7-3	TRBJ1-1	CASSSSGGTEAFF	TGTGCCAGCAGCAGCAGCGGGGGGACTGAAGCTTTCTTT
-	few	TRBV7-9	TRBJ1-1	CASSSRTRTGEAFF	TGTGCCAGCAGCTCTCGGACGCGTACGGGAGAAGCTTTCTTT
TRBD1	-	TRBV5-5	TRBJ1-4	CASSFRGRGSSNEKLFF	TGTGCCAGCAGCTTCAGGGGGCGCGGAAGCTCTAATGAAAAACTGTTTTTT
-	-	TRBV27	TRBJ2-3	CATSRRTPDTQYF	TGTGCCACCTCAAGGAGGACCCCCGATACGCAGTATTTT
TRBD1	-	TRBV7-9	TRBJ1-1	CASSFLTGLNTEAFF	TGTGCCAGCAGCTTCCTGACAGGGCTGAACACTGAAGCTTTCTTT
-	-	TRBV21-1	TRBJ2-3	CASSDMGAGEDTQYF	TGTGCCAGCAGTGATATGGGGGCTGGTGAAGATACGCAGTATTTT
TRBD2	-	TRBV4-3	TRBJ2-1	CASSQERGEAYNEQFF	TGCGCCAGCAGCCAAGAGCGGGGGGAAGCCTACAATGAGCAGTTCTTC
TRBD2	-	TRBV28	TRBJ2-7	CATAGGYEQYF	TGTGCCACCGCCGGGGGGTACGAGCAGTACTTC
TRBD1	-	TRBV7-2	TRBJ1-1	CASSDRAGNTEAFF	TGTGCCAGCAGCGACAGGGCGGGGAACACTGAAGCTTTCTTT
-	-	TRBV29-1	TRBJ2-1	CSVEVQHRSSYNEQFF	TGCAGCGTTGAGGTTCAGCACCGGAGCTCCTACAATGAGCAGTTCTTC
-	-	TRBV7-3	TRBJ1-2	CASSLNGLGDGYTF	TGTGCCAGCAGCTTAAATGGGCTCGGGGATGGCTACACCTTC
TRBD2	-	TRBV6-5	TRBJ2-7	CASSPLAGANYEQYF	TGTGCCAGCAGCCCCCTAGCGGGAGCGAACTACGAGCAGTACTTC
TRBD1	-	TRBV4-3	TRBJ2-3	CASSQRRTGGFTDTQYF	TGCGCCAGCAGCCAAAGACGGACAGGGGGATTCACAGATACGCAGTATTTT
-	-	TRBV19	TRBJ1-2	CASSIDPTGYGYTF	TGTGCCAGTAGTATTGACCCCACGGGGTATGGCTACACCTTC
-	-	TRBV9	TRBJ2-2	CASREGTANTGELFF	TGTGCCAGCAGGGAGGGGACAGCGAACACCGGGGAGCTGTTTTTT
-	few	TRBV7-2	TRBJ2-7	CASSPQRASTYEQYF	TGTGCCAGCAGCCCCCAGCGGGCCTCTACCTACGAGCAGTACTTC
TRBD2	-	TRBV11-2	TRBJ2-3	CASSIGTKRGDTQYF	TGTGCCAGCAGTATAGGGACTAAACGAGGTGATACGCAGTATTTT